This T cell receptor beta chain was recorded in a study of blood T cell repertoires in COVID-19. Measured with immunoSEQ multiplex PCR; TCRdb has only the in-frame clones, and not every one. The table has about 230,000 clones, 65% to 85% seen once. Germline CDR1 and CDR2: MNHEY and SVGAGI. Trimming removed 5 bases from V and 4 bases from J; junction bases left unmatched: 4. The CDR3 extends over 13 amino acids. The material sequenced was peripheral blood. The receptor was isolated from a man in his forties with acute or convalescent COVID-19. This chain links TRBV6-5 with TRBJ2-5; TRBD1 aligns across 7 bases. The chain's CDR3 is CASSPRDRETQYF. CDR3 DNA sequence: TGTGCCAGCAGTCCCCGGGACAGAGAGACCCAGTACTTC.